This TCR beta chain stems from a study of T cell changes during pregnancy in multiple sclerosis. Unmatched junction bases numbered 1, after V lost 6 bases and J lost 4 bases. The CDR3 length is 12 residues. Germline-derived CDR1 and CDR2 are SNHLY and FYNNEI. Using immunoSEQ multiplex PCR, the repertoire was profiled, and TCRdb retains in-frame clones only, with some absent. The data show 60,000 to 65,000 clones, just under 95% seen once. The V gene is TRBV2, the J gene TRBJ1-2; 8 bases line up with TRBD1. This TCR was recovered from a female donor with multiple sclerosis, enrolled in a pregnancy study. Sequencing was performed on peripheral blood, taken in the second trimester of pregnancy. The CDR3 bases are TGTGCCAGCAGGGACAGGGTCTATGGCTACACCTTC. Its translation: CASRDRVYGYTF.